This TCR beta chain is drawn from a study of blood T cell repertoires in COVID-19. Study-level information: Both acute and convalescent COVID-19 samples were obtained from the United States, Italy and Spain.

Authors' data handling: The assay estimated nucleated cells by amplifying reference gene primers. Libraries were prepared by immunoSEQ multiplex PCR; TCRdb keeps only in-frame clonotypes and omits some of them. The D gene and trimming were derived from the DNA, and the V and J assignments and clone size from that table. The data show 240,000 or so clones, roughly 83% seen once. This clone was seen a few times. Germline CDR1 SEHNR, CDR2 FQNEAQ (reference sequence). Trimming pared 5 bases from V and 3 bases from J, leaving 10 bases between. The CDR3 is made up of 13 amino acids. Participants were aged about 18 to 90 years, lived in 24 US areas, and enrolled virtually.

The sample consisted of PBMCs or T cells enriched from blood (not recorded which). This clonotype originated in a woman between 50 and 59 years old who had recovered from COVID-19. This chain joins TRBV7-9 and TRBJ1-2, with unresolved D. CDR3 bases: TGTGCCAGCAGCACCACGGTTGACTATGGCTACACCTTC. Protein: CASSTTVDYGYTF.